Described below is a single T cell receptor beta chain sequence and its context. This entry belongs to a study of blood T cells in healthy people across ages. Together with a sample-barcoded 5' primer, a J-beta primer mix was included in a second PCR lasting about 6 to 11 cycles. TCRdb re-derived calls from the 5' RACE reads in MiXCR, one entry per CDR3 protein. This table has approximately 690,000 distinct CDR3 sequences, around 43% appearing once. Germline V lookup: CDR1 MGHRA, CDR2 YSYEKL. The CDR3 is made up of 17 amino acids. The V end lost 0 bases, the J end lost 2 bases, and 17 bases lay between the germline ends.

The receptor comes from a man older than 75 in good health. The chain employs TRBV4-1 and TRBJ2-7; D gene ambiguous. The sequenced sample consisted of blood. The CDR3 region is CASSQDHEVNRAYEQYF. In DNA, the CDR3 is TGCGCCAGCAGCCAAGATCATGAGGTTAATCGAGCCTACGAGCAGTACTTC.